A selection of T cell receptor beta chains follows, all from one sample in a study of beta chain features in type 1 diabetes. Sequenced by immunoSEQ multiplex PCR; TCRdb stores in-frame clones only, minus some. The repertoire has approximately 330,000 clones, approximately 10% of them found once; the top ten carry 0.015%. The sample was naive CD4+ T cells from blood. The origin of the receptors is a woman aged 30 to 39 in good health. The CDR3 runs from the conserved cysteine through the conserved F or W. Fields, in order: D gene, V gene, clone size, J gene, CDR3 DNA, CDR3 protein. The D gene is left open where the match is weak. Where a row states a size, it is once, few, many or the class of an expanded clone; other rows omit it.

>NA|TRBV4-3|NA|TRBJ1-1
TGCGCCAGCAGCCAAGGGCCGGACAGATTGAACACTGAAGCTTTCTTT
CASSQGPDRLNTEAFF
>TRBD1|TRBV7-2|NA|TRBJ1-1
TGTGCCAGCAGCTTAGGTGGGACAGTGAACACTGAAGCTTTCTTT
CASSLGGTVNTEAFF
>NA|TRBV21-1|NA|TRBJ2-5
TGTGCCAGCAGCAAAGCGGGTCCCAGCGGGGAGACCCAGTACTTC
CASSKAGPSGETQYF
>TRBD1|TRBV5-1|NA|TRBJ2-3
TGCGCCAGCAGCTCCCAAGTCCCGGGACAGGGCACAGATACGCAGTATTTT
CASSSQVPGQGTDTQYF
>TRBD1|TRBV28|NA|TRBJ1-5
TGTGCCAGCAGTGTCACAGGGGATAGCAATCAGCCCCAGCATTTT
CASSVTGDSNQPQHF
>TRBD1|TRBV7-2|NA|TRBJ2-5
TGTGCCAGCAGCTTAGGGGACAGGGGGCTCCGGGGAGAGACCCAGTACTTC
CASSLGDRGLRGETQYF
>TRBD2|TRBV10-3|NA|TRBJ2-5
TGTGCCACCAGCGGGAGTAGAGAGACCCAGTACTTC
CATSGSRETQYF
>TRBD2|TRBV6-5|few|TRBJ2-1
TGTGCCAGCGCTAGCGGGGGCAATGAGCAGTTCTTC
CASASGGNEQFF
>NA|TRBV7-3|few|TRBJ2-3
TGTGCCAGCAGCTTAACCGGCGGGACTAGCACAGATACGCAGTATTTT
CASSLTGGTSTDTQYF
>TRBD2|TRBV15|many|TRBJ2-1
TGTGCCACAAGACTAGCGAAAACTTACAATGAGCAGTTCTTC
CATRLAKTYNEQFF
>TRBD2|TRBV7-2|NA|TRBJ2-1
TGTGCCAGCAGCCCCACAGCGGGAGTCTTAGAGCAGTTCTTC
CASSPTAGVLEQFF
>NA|TRBV13|few|TRBJ2-7
TGTGCCAGCAGCTTAAAACTAATCTACGAGCAGTACTTC
CASSLKLIYEQYF
>TRBD2|TRBV9|NA|TRBJ2-7
TGTGCCAGCAGCATAGGACTAGACCGCTCCTACGAGCAGTACTTC
CASSIGLDRSYEQYF
>NA|TRBV30|NA|TRBJ1-1
TGTGCCTGGATTCGCCAGGGACATCCGAACACTGAAGCTTTCTTT
CAWIRQGHPNTEAFF
>NA|TRBV9|few|TRBJ2-3
TGTGCCAGCAGTGAGGGACTGAACACAGATACGCAGTATTTT
CASSEGLNTDTQYF
>NA|TRBV30|few|TRBJ2-5
TGTGCCTGGAGTGTAGGCGGGCTTGGGAAAGAGACCCAGTACTTC
CAWSVGGLGKETQYF
>TRBD1|TRBV5-1|few|TRBJ2-1
TGCGCCAGCAGCACCGACAGGGGGCCTTACAATGAGCAGTTCTTC
CASSTDRGPYNEQFF
>NA|TRBV5-4|few|TRBJ1-2
TGTGCCAGCAGGGTACAGGGCGGTAGGTATGGCTACACCTTC
CASRVQGGRYGYTF
>NA|TRBV7-2|few|TRBJ2-3
TGTGCCAGCAGCTTGAATGCGGCAGATACGCAGTATTTT
CASSLNAADTQYF
>NA|TRBV7-8|few|TRBJ1-4
TGTGCCAGCAGCCTACGCTCCGGGAGTAATGAAAAACTGTTTTTT
CASSLRSGSNEKLFF
>TRBD1|TRBV28|NA|TRBJ1-1
TGTGCCAGCAGTTTTGAACCGGGACAGACGGTCCGGACTGAAGCTTTCTTT
CASSFEPGQTVRTEAFF
>NA|TRBV28|NA|TRBJ2-7
TGTGCCAGCAGTCCGCCGCGTTACGAGCAGTACTTC
CASSPPRYEQYF
>TRBD1|TRBV27|NA|TRBJ2-7
TGTGCCAGCAGTTTCGGGACAGGGCAGTACGAGCAGTACTTC
CASSFGTGQYEQYF
>NA|TRBV6-5|few|TRBJ2-5
TGTGCCAGCAGTACAGGGACACCTCAAGAGACCCAGTACTTC
CASSTGTPQETQYF
>NA|TRBV28|few|TRBJ1-2
TGTGCCAGCAGTTTTCAGGGTTCTGGCTACACCTTC
CASSFQGSGYTF
>TRBD1|TRBV7-3|NA|TRBJ2-3
TGTGCCAGCAGCTCGGACAGGGAAGGAGATACGCAGTATTTT
CASSSDREGDTQYF
>NA|TRBV6-5|few|TRBJ2-3
TGTGCCAGCGGTTCGGAGCGACGGACAGATACGCAGTATTTT
CASGSERRTDTQYF
>NA|TRBV4-2|NA|TRBJ2-3
TGTGCCAGCAGCCAAGCGATAGGGGACACAGATACGCAGTATTTT
CASSQAIGDTDTQYF
>NA|TRBV30|few|TRBJ1-2
TGTGCCTGGAGTTTGCCACTTGGACTGGTTGACTACACCTTC
CAWSLPLGLVDYTF
>TRBD1|TRBV29-1|few|TRBJ2-3
TGCAGCGTTATACGGACAGGGGGCTGGGGAGATACGCAGTATTTT
CSVIRTGGWGDTQYF
>NA|TRBV27|few|TRBJ2-2
TGTGCCAGCAGCCGCCTTACCGGGACAAACACCGGGGAGCTGTTTTTT
CASSRLTGTNTGELFF
>NA|TRBV15|few|TRBJ2-5
TGTGCCACCAGCAGACCCACGGAGGGTGGCGACGTCGGGACCCAGTACTTC
CATSRPTEGGDVGTQYF
>TRBD2|TRBV7-7|few|TRBJ2-1
TGTGCTAGCAGCTTCGACGTAAGACTAGCGGGAGGTAGTGAGCAGTTCTTC
CASSFDVRLAGGSEQFF
>TRBD1|TRBV29-1|few|TRBJ2-3
TGCAGCGAAAGGACAGGGGGCGCATCAGATACGCAGTATTTT
CSERTGGASDTQYF
>TRBD1|TRBV6-5|few|TRBJ2-1
TGTGCCAGCAGGAACCGGGACAGGTTGTTCTTC
CASRNRDRLFF
>TRBD2|TRBV30|NA|TRBJ2-7
TGTGCCTGGGTGCGGGCTAGCGGTTCCTACGAGCAGTACTTC
CAWVRASGSYEQYF
>TRBD1|TRBV27|NA|TRBJ2-7
TGTGCCAGCAGTCCAGGGGGCGCGGGCTCCTACGAGCAGTACTTC
CASSPGGAGSYEQYF
>NA|TRBV6-1|NA|TRBJ2-7
TGTGCCAGCGGCGAACAGCTCTTCTCCTACGAGCAGTACTTC
CASGEQLFSYEQYF
>TRBD2|TRBV5-5|NA|TRBJ2-2
TGTGCCAGCAGCACGCTGCTAGCGGGAGGAAACGGGGAGCTGTTTTTT
CASSTLLAGGNGELFF
>NA|TRBV19|NA|TRBJ2-2
TGTGCCAGTAGTATCGGGAGACCGAACACCGGGGAGCTGTTTTTT
CASSIGRPNTGELFF
>NA|TRBV19|NA|TRBJ2-5
TGTGCCAGTAGTGTGTCCGGAGGGTGGGAGACCCAGTACTTC
CASSVSGGWETQYF
>NA|TRBV7-3|few|TRBJ2-3
TGTGCCAGCAGCCTCGAAGCGGCAGATACGCAGTATTTT
CASSLEAADTQYF
>TRBD2|TRBV11-2|few|TRBJ2-5
TGTGCCAGCAGCTGGACTAGCGGGACTCAAGAGACCCAGTACTTC
CASSWTSGTQETQYF
>NA|TRBV5-1|NA|TRBJ2-6
TGCGCCAGCAGCTTATTGGGGAGCTCTGGGGCCAACGTCCTGACTTTC
CASSLLGSSGANVLTF
>NA|TRBV18|NA|TRBJ1-1
TGTGCCAGCTCACCTCGACACCTGAACACTGAAGCTTTCTTT
CASSPRHLNTEAFF
>TRBD2|TRBV11-2|few|TRBJ2-5
TGTGCCAGCACCCGAGGGGATGCGGGAGGCCTCTTGGCCCAGTACTTC
CASTRGDAGGLLAQYF
>TRBD2|TRBV4-2|NA|TRBJ2-4
TGTGCCAGCAGCCCCCCCAGCGGGGGTGGCTCCAAAAACATTCAGTACTTC
CASSPPSGGGSKNIQYF